A single sample gave rise to the 21 T cell receptor beta chains below, sequenced in a study of T cell responses to AZD1222 COVID-19 vaccine. TCRdb's copy holds only in-frame clones and misses some; the assay was immunoSEQ multiplex PCR. Altogether fewer than 150,000 clones are present, 90% being singletons, with the ten largest covering more than 3%. Specimen: peripheral blood, collected on day 0 of AZD1222 vaccination. The receptors shown here come from an adult in good health.

The V and J genes are TRBV6-1 and TRBJ2-1, with 7 nucleotides matching TRBD2. J lost 6 bases, V lost 2 bases, and 4 bases had no gene match. Germline-derived CDR1 and CDR2 are MNHNS and SASEGT. The CDR3 is 14 amino acids. The CDR3 loop is CASSERLASNEQFF. DNA of the CDR3: TGTGCCAGCAGTGAAAGACTAGCATCCAATGAGCAGTTCTTC.

This chain connects TRBV6-5 to TRBJ2-1; D gene ambiguous. The CDR3 is made up of 13 amino acids. The ends were cut back, 2 bases at V and 2 bases at J, with 4 bases in the middle. The germline V gene encodes CDR1 MNHEY and CDR2 SVGAGI. Here the CDR3 reads CASSYLAYNEQFF. CDR3 in DNA: TGTGCCAGCAGTTACCTTGCCTACAATGAGCAGTTCTTC.

This chain connects TRBV5-1 to TRBJ1-2, with D possibly matching TRBD1 (5 bases). The CDR3 covers 14 residues. The germline CDR1 and CDR2 sequences are SGHRS and YFSETQ. Trimming stripped 7 bases from V and 2 bases from J, with 15 bases between. The CDR3 bases are TGCGCCAGCCGACTCAGGGACTTAAACTATGGCTACACCTTC. Its translation: CASRLRDLNYGYTF.

This chain connects TRBV30 to TRBJ2-7; D is perhaps TRBD2 (7 bases). The V gene's germline CDR1 is GTSNPN and CDR2 SVGIG (reference sequence). This CDR3 is 17 amino acids long. V lost 1 base, J lost 2 bases, and 21 bases lay in between. CDR3 DNA: TGTGCCTGGAGTGCGTGGGACTATGGTCGGGACACCTACGAGCAGTACTTC. It encodes CAWSAWDYGRDTYEQYF.

The rearrangement uses TRBV18 and TRBJ2-7; 8 nucleotides line up with TRBD1. Germline V gene sequence: CDR1 KGHSH, CDR2 LQKENI. The CDR3 spans 14 residues. After removal of 3 bases from V and 7 bases from J, the junction contained 8 bases not matched to a gene. In nucleotides, the CDR3 is TGTGCCAGCTCACCGAAACAGGGGGAAGGGGAGCAGTACTTC. Translation gives CASSPKQGEGEQYF.

The rearrangement uses TRBV6-5 and TRBJ2-7; 8 nucleotides line up with TRBD1. The junction had 11 bases not matched to a gene; V was cut back by 6 bases and J by 4 bases. The CDR3 is 15 amino acids. The germline V gene encodes CDR1 MNHEY and CDR2 SVGAGI. DNA of the CDR3: TGTGCCAGCAGATCCCCGGACAGGGCAGCATACGAGCAGTACTTC. This gives the protein CASRSPDRAAYEQYF.

This clone was counted once. This chain uses TRBV3-1 (or the pseudogene TRBV3-2) with TRBJ1-2; D is uncertain. CDR1 and CDR2 from the germline V gene are LGHDT and YNNKEL (reference sequence). The CDR3 has 13 amino acids. V was trimmed by 0 bases and J by 7 bases, leaving 9 bases between them. As DNA, the CDR3 is TGTGCCAGCAGCCAAGATGGGGTACGTGGCTACACCTTC. Protein product: CASSQDGVRGYTF.

The chain couples TRBV7-9 to TRBJ1-2; D gene uncertain. Between the trimmed V and J ends, which lost 5 bases and 4 bases, there was a span of 14 bases. Germline assignment: CDR1 SEHNR and CDR2 FQNEAQ (reference sequence). CDR3 size: 14 residues. CDR3 DNA: TGTGCCAGCAGCACACCCCGGACCGGCTATGGCTACACCTTC. Translated: CASSTPRTGYGYTF.

The chain has TRBV6-6 and TRBJ2-3; D is unclear. The CDR3 loop spans 12 amino acids. The V end was cut by 4 bases, the J end by 6 bases, with 8 bases between. Germline V gene data show CDR1 as MNHNY and CDR2 as SVGAGI (reference sequence). CDR3 region: CASSFRIDTQYF. As DNA, the CDR3 is TGTGCCAGCAGTTTTCGTATCGATACGCAGTATTTT.

The rearrangement links TRBV7-3 to TRBJ2-2, with D unclear. Trimming removed 3 bases at V and 6 bases at J, with 11 bases between. Germline V CDR1 and CDR2: SGHTA, FQGTGA. The CDR3 has 14 amino acids. In nucleotides, the CDR3 is TGTGCCAGCAGCTTTGCTCCTAACTCCGGGGAGCTGTTTTTT. It encodes CASSFAPNSGELFF.

J is TRBJ1-1 and V is TRBV7-9; 9 nucleotides align to TRBD1. The length of the CDR3 is 12 residues. CDR1 and CDR2 (germline): SEHNR, FQNEAQ (reference sequence). The V and J ends lost 4 bases and 6 bases, in that order; junction bases with no gene match: 0. The CDR3 reads CASSWTGAEAFF. The DNA for the CDR3 is TGTGCCAGCAGCTGGACAGGGGCTGAAGCTTTCTTT.

The rearrangement uses TRBV5-4 and TRBJ2-1; TRBD1 aligns across 7 bases. This CDR3 is 15 amino acids long. Germline V gene lookup returns CDR1 SGHNT and CDR2 YYREEE (reference sequence). The V gene end was trimmed by 0 bases and the J gene end by 5 bases; junction bases not matched to a gene: 5. For the CDR3, the DNA is TGTGCCAGCAGCTTGGTGGGACAGCGCAACAATGAGCAGTTCTTC. Amino acids: CASSLVGQRNNEQFF.

The sample holds one count of this clone. The V gene is TRBV6-5, the J gene TRBJ1-1, with 8 positions matching TRBD1. CDR3 length: 16 amino acids. V gave up 2 bases and J gave up 4 bases; unmatched junction bases: 9. Germline CDR1 reads MNHEY; CDR2 reads SVGAGI. The DNA of the CDR3 is TGTGCCAGCAGTTACCCCCGCGGACAGGGTGGCACTGAAGCTTTCTTT. Translated: CASSYPRGQGGTEAFF.

V gene TRBV5-4 combines with J gene TRBJ1-3, with D perhaps TRBD1 (6 bases). V was clipped by 0 bases and J by 4 bases, with 11 bases between them. The CDR3 sequence is 15 residues long. Germline CDR1 reads SGHNT; CDR2 reads YYREEE (reference sequence). The chain's CDR3 is CASSLEAGVGNTIYF. The CDR3, as DNA: TGTGCCAGCAGCTTGGAGGCAGGGGTCGGAAACACCATATATTTT.

The V call is TRBV27, the J call TRBJ1-4, with TRBD1 matching 9 bases. The CDR3 runs to 11 residues. Unmatched junction bases numbered 4, after V lost 8 bases and J lost 12 bases. The V gene's germline CDR1 is MNHEY and CDR2 SMNVEV (reference sequence). CDR3 DNA: TGTGCCAGCGGGGACAGGGTAGAACTGTTTTTT. As protein: CASGDRVELFF.

J is TRBJ2-7 and V is TRBV29-1; 9 positions match TRBD1. The V and J ends lost 5 bases and 4 bases, in that order; junction bases with no gene match: 6. Germline values: CDR1 SQVTM, CDR2 ANQGSEA. This CDR3 contains 13 residues. The CDR3 DNA reads as TGCAGCGTTCTAGACAGGGGGACGTACGAGCAGTACTTC. This encodes CSVLDRGTYEQYF.

The chain uses TRBV7-2 and TRBJ1-2; 9 bases agree with TRBD1. Germline loops: CDR1 SGHTA, CDR2 FQGNSA. This CDR3 contains 14 residues. V lost 5 bases to trimming and J lost 5 bases; unmatched junction nucleotides: 6. The CDR3 reads CASSPAGTGYGYTF. The CDR3 DNA reads as TGTGCCAGCAGCCCCGCGGGGACAGGGTATGGCTACACCTTC.

This clone has only one observation. The J gene is TRBJ1-6, the V gene TRBV14; D may be TRBD1 (5 bases). CDR1 SGHDN and CDR2 FVKESK come from the germline V gene. This CDR3 is built from 18 residues. The V end lost 1 base, the J end lost 7 bases, and 20 bases lay between the germline ends. The CDR3 here is CASSQGWRWRGGNSPLHF. The DNA of the CDR3 is TGTGCCAGCAGCCAAGGATGGCGGTGGCGGGGCGGGAATTCACCCCTCCACTTT.

This sequence joins TRBV11-2 and TRBJ1-4; D call uncertain. The CDR3 totals 12 residues. V lost 3 bases, J lost 9 bases, and 8 bases lay in between. Germline lookup yields CDR1 SGHAT and CDR2 FQNNGV. The CDR3 coding sequence is TGTGCCAGCAGCTTCCTAAGGCAAAAACTGTTTTTT. This translates into CASSFLRQKLFF.

The chain has TRBV9 and TRBJ1-1; D call uncertain. Germline lookup yields CDR1 SGDLS and CDR2 YYNGEE. V was pared by 0 bases and J by 2 bases, with 14 bases between. There are 16 residues in the CDR3. The CDR3 reads CASSVELGLFNTEAFF. The CDR3 coding sequence is TGTGCCAGCAGCGTAGAATTAGGGCTATTCAACACTGAAGCTTTCTTT.

This chain links TRBV4-2 with TRBJ1-5; TRBD1 is a possible D gene (6 bases). The CDR3 is 15 amino acids. Per germline, CDR1 LGHNA and CDR2 YNFKEQ. The V end was cut by 1 base, the J end by 4 bases, with 11 bases between. The CDR3 region has the DNA TGTGCCAGCAGCCAAGCTAGGACAGCTAATCAGCCCCAGCATTTT. Amino acids: CASSQARTANQPQHF.